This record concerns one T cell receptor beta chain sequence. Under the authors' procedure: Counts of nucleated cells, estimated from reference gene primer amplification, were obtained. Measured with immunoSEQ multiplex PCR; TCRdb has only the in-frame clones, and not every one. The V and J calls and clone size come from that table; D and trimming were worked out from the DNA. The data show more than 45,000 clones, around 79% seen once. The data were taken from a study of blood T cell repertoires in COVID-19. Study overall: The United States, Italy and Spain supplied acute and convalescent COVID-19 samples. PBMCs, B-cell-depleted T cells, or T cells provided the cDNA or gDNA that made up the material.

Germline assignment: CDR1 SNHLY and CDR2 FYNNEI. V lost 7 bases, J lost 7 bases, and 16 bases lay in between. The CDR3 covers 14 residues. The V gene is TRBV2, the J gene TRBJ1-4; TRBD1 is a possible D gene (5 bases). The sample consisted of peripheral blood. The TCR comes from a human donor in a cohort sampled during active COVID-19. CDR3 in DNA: TGTGCCAGCACCCAGGGAGGGGTTGGTGAAAAACTGTTTTTT. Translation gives CASTQGGVGEKLFF.